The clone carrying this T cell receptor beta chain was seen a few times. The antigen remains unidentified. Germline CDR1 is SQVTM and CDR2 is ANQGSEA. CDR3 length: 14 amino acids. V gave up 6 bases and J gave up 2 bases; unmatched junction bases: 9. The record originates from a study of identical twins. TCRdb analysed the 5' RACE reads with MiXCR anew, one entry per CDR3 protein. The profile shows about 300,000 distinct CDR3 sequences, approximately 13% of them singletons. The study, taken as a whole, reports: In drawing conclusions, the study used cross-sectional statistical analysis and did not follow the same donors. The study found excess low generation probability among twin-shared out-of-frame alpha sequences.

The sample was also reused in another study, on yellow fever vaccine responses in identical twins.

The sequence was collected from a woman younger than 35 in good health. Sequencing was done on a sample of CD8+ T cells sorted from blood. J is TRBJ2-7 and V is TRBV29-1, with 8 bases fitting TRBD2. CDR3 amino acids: CSVVLSGATYEQYF. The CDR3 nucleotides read TGCAGCGTCGTCCTTAGCGGGGCTACCTACGAGCAGTACTTC.